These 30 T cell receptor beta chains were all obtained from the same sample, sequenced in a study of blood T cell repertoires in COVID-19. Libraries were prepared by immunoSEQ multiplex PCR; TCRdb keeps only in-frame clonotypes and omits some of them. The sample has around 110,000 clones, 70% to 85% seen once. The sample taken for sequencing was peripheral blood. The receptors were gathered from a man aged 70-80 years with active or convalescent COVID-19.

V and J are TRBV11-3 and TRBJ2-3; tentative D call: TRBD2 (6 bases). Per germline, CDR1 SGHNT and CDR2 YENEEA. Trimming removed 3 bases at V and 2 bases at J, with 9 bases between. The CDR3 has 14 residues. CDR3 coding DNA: TGTGCCAGCAGCTTGGGCGGGACCACAGATACGCAGTATTTT. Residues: CASSLGGTTDTQYF.

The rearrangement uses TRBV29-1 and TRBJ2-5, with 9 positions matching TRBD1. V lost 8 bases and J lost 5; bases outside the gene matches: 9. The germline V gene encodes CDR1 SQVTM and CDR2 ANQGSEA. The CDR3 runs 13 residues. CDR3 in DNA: TGCAGCTCGAACAGGGGGCTGGGGGAGACCCAGTACTTC. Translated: CSSNRGLGETQYF.

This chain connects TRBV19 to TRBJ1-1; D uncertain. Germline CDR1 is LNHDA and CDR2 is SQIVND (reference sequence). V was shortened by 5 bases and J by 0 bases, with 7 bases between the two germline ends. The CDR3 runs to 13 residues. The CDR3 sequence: CASSVLLNTEAFF. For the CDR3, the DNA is TGTGCCAGTAGTGTCCTTCTGAACACTGAAGCTTTCTTT.

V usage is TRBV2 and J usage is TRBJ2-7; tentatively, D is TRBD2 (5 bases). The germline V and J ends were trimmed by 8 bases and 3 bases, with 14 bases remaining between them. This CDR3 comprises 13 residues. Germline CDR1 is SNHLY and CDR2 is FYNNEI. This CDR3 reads CASSPGIHYEQYF. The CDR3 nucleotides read TGTGCCAGCTCCCCGGGAATTCACTACGAGCAGTACTTC.

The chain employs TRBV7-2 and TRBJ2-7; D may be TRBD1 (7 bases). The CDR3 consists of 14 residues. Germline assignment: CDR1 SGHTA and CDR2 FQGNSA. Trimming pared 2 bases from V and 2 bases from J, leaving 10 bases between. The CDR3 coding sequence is TGTGCCAGCAGCTTACAGGGGGGAACCTACGAGCAGTACTTC. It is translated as CASSLQGGTYEQYF. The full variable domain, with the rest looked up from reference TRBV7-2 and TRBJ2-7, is GAGVSQSPSNKVTEKGKDVELRCDPISGHTALYWYRQSLGQGLEFLIYFQGNSAPDKSGLPSDRFSAERTGGSVSTLTIQRTQQEDSAVYLCASSLQGGTYEQYFGPGTRLTVT.

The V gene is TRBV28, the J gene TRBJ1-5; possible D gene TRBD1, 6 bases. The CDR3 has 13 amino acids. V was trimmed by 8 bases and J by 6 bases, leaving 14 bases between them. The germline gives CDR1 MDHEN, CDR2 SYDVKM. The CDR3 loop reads CASSLRGGQPQHF. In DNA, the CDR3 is TGTGCCAGCTCCCTAAGGGGGGGTCAGCCCCAGCATTTT.

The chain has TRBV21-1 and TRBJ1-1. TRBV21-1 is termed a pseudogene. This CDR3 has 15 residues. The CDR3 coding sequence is TGTGCCAGCAGACGGGGGTGGGGAGGGAACACTGAAGCTTTCTTT. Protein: CASRRGWGGNTEAFF.

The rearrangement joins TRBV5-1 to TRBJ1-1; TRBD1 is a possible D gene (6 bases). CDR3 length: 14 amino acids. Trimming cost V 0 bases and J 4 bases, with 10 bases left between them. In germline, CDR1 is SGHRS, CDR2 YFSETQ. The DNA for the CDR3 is TGCGCCAGCAGCTTGGAACAGGGCGTCACTGAAGCTTTCTTT. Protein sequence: CASSLEQGVTEAFF.

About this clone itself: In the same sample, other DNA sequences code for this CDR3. CDR3 residues: CASSSPGQITGELFF. In nucleotides, the CDR3 is TGTGCCAGCAGCTCGCCGGGACAGATCACCGGGGAGCTGTTTTTT. This chain links TRBV7-2 with TRBJ2-2; TRBD1 matches at 7 bases. J was trimmed by 4 bases and V by 4 bases; bases with no gene match: 6. Germline V gene lookup returns CDR1 SGHTA and CDR2 FQGNSA. This CDR3 comprises 15 residues.

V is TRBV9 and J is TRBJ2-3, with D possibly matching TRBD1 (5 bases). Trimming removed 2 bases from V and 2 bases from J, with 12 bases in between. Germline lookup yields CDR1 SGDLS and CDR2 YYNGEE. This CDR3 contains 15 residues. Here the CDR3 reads CASSVIAGPTDTQYF. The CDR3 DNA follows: TGTGCCAGCAGCGTGATCGCAGGGCCCACAGATACGCAGTATTTT.

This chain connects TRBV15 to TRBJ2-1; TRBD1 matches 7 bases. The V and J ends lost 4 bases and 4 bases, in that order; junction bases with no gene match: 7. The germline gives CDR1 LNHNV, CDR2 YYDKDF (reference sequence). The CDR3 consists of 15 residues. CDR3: CATSTRVQGYNEQFF. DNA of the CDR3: TGTGCCACCAGCACCAGAGTACAGGGGTACAATGAGCAGTTCTTC.

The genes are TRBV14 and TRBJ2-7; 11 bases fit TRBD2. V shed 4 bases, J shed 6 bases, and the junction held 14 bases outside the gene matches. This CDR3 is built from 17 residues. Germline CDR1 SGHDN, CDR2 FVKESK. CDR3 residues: CASSPPPGLAGSREQYF. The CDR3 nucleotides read TGTGCCAGCAGCCCCCCTCCCGGACTAGCGGGCTCTCGCGAGCAGTACTTC.

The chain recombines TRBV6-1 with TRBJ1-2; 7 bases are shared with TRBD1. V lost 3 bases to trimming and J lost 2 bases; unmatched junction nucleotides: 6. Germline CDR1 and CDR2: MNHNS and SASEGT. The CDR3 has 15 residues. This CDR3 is CASSDGNRGNYGYTF. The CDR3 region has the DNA TGTGCCAGCAGTGATGGAAACAGGGGAAACTATGGCTACACCTTC.

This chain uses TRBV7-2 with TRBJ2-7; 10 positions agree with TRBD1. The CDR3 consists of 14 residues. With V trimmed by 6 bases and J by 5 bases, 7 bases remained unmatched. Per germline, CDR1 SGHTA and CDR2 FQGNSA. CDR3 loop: CASSPGQGGNEQYF. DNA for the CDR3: TGTGCCAGCAGTCCCGGACAGGGGGGGAACGAGCAGTACTTC.

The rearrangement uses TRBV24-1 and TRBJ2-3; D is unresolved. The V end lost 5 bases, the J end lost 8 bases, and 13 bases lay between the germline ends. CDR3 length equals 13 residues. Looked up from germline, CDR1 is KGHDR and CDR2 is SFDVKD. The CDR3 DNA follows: TGTGCCACCAGTGTTAAACAGAGATCTACGCAGTATTTT. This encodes CATSVKQRSTQYF.

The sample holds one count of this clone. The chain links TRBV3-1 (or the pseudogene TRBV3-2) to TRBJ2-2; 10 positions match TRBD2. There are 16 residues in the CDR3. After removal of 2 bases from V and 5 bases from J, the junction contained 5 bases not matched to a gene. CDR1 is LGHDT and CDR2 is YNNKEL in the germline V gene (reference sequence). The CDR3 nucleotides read TGTGCCAGCAGCCAAAACCTAGCGGGAGAAACCGGGGAGCTGTTTTTT. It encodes CASSQNLAGETGELFF.

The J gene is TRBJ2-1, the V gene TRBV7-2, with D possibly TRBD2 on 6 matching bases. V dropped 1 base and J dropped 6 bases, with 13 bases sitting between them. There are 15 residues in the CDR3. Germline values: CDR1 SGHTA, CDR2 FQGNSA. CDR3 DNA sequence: TGTGCCAGCAGCTTAGACGGGAGACCGTCCAATGAGCAGTTCTTC. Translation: CASSLDGRPSNEQFF.

The CDR3 loop reads CASSWGVSSYNSPLHF. In DNA form, the CDR3 reads TGTGCCAGCAGTTGGGGGGTAAGCTCCTATAATTCACCCCTCCACTTT. The chain carries TRBV27 and TRBJ1-6, with D perhaps matching TRBD1 (5 bases). Germline V CDR1 and CDR2: MNHEY, SMNVEV (reference sequence). The CDR3 totals 16 residues. V was clipped by 4 bases and J by 0 bases, with 10 bases between them.

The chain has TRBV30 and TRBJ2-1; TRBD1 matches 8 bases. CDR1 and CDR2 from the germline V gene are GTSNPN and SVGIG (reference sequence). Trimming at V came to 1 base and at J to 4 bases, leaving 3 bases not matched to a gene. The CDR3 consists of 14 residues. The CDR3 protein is CAWSAGQEYNEQFF. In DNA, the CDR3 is TGTGCCTGGAGTGCGGGACAGGAGTACAATGAGCAGTTCTTC.

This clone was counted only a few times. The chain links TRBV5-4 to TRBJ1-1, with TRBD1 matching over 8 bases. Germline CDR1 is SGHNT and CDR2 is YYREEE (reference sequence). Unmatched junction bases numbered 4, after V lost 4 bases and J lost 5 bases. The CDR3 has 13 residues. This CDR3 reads CASSTRGRTEAFF. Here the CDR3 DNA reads TGTGCCAGCAGCACCAGGGGGCGGACTGAAGCTTTCTTT.

The DNA of the CDR3 is TGTGCCAGCTCACCGGGACAGGACTATGGCTACACCTTC. Protein product: CASSPGQDYGYTF. The chain recombines TRBV18 with TRBJ1-2; TRBD1 matches at 8 bases. The germline V gene encodes CDR1 KGHSH and CDR2 LQKENI. This CDR3 has 13 amino acids. The junction had 0 bases not matched to a gene; V was cut back by 3 bases and J by 3 bases.

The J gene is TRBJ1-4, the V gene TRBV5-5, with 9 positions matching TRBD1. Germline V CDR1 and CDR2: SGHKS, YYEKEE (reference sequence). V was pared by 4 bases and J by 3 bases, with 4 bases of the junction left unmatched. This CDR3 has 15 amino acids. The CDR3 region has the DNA TGTGCCAGCAGCGAGCGACAGGGGGCTAATGAAAAACTGTTTTTT. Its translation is CASSERQGANEKLFF.

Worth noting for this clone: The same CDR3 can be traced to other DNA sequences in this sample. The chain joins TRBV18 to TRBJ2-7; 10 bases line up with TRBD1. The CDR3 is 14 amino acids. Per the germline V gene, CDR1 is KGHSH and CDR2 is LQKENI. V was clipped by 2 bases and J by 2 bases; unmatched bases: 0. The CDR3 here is CASSPGTGAYEQYF. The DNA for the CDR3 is TGTGCCAGCTCACCAGGGACAGGGGCCTACGAGCAGTACTTC. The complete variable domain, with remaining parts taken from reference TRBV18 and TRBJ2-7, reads NAGVMQNPRHLVRRRGQEARLRCSPMKGHSHVYWYRQLPEEGLKFMVYLQKENIIDESGMPKERFSAEFPKEGPSILRIQQVVRGDSAAYFCASSPGTGAYEQYFGPGTRLTVT.

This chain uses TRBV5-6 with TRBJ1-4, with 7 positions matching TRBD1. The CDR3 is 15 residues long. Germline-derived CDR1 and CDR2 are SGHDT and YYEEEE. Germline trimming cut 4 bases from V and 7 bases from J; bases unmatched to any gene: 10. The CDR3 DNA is TGTGCCAGCAGCAGATCACAGGGGCGGAGTGAAAAACTGTTTTTT. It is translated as CASSRSQGRSEKLFF.

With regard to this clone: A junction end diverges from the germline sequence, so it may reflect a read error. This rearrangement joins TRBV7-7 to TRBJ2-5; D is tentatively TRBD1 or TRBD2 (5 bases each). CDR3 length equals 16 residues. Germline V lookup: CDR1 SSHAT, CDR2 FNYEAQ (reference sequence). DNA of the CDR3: TGTGCTAGCAGCTTAGAGGGTTCTGTCAGGGCCGAGACCCAGTACTTC. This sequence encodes CASSLEGSVRAETQYF.

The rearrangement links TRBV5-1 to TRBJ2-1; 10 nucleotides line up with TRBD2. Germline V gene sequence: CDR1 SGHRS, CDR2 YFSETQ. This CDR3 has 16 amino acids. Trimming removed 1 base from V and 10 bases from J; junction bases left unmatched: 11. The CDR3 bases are TGCGCCAGCAGCTTGTTAGCGGGAGGCCTGACGGGGGAGCAGTTCTTC. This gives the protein CASSLLAGGLTGEQFF.

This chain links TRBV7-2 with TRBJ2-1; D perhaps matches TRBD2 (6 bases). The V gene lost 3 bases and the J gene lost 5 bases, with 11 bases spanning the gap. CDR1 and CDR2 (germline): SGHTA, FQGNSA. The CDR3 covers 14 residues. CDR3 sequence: CASSFGGTDNEQFF. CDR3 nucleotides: TGTGCCAGCAGCTTTGGGGGGACTGACAATGAGCAGTTCTTC.

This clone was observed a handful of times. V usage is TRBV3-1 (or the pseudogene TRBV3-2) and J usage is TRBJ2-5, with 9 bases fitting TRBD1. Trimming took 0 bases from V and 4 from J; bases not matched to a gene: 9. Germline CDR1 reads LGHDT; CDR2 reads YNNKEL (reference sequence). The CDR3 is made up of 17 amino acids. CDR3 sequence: CASSQDRYRGLLETQYF. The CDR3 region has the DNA TGTGCCAGCAGCCAAGATCGGTACAGGGGGCTACTAGAGACCCAGTACTTC.

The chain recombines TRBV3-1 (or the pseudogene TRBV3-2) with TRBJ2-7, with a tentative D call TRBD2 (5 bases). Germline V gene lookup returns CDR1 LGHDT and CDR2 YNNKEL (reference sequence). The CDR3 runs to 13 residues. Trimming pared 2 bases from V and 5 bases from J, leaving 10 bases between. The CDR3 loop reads CASSQLGRNEQYF. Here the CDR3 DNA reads TGTGCCAGCAGCCAACTGGGGAGAAACGAGCAGTACTTC.

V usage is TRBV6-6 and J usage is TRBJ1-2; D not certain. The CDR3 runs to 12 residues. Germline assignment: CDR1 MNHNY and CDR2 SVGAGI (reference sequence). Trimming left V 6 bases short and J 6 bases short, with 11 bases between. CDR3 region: CASSVGENGYTF. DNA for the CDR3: TGTGCCAGCAGCGTTGGGGAGAATGGCTACACCTTC.